This T cell receptor (beta chain) comes out of a study of T cells after posttransplantation cyclophosphamide. The repertoire was sequenced with immunoSEQ multiplex PCR; TCRdb's copy has only in-frame clones and lacks some. The sample lists 35,000 to 50,000 clones, 90% occurring once. Busulfan-fludarabine conditioning, marrow transplant, and cyclophosphamide on days +3 and +4 were administered. Germline lookup yields CDR1 SNHLY and CDR2 FYNNEI. With V trimmed by 10 bases and J by 4 bases, 12 bases remained unmatched. The CDR3 loop spans 14 amino acids. As regards this clone: Antigen unknown.

General study points: Later post-transplant blood repertoires were often dominated by donor CD8+ memory clones. TRB overlap between skin or GI tissue T cells and blood was limited. Recipient CMV seropositivity and CMV reactivation strongly tracked TRB clonality.

The chain joins TRBV2 to TRBJ1-1, with TRBD1 matching over 7 bases. The clonotype comes from a male patient aged 55 to 69 who received an allogeneic stem cell transplant from a related donor and was CMV-positive. Some T cells may be graft donor cells. The specimen was PBMCs, collected around 58 days after allogeneic stem cell transplant with posttransplant cyclophosphamide. CDR3 nucleotide sequence: TGTGCCACCACAAGGGGGACAGAGCGCACTGAAGCTTTCTTT. Its translation is CATTRGTERTEAFF.